The present T cell receptor beta chain was sequenced within a study of regulatory T cells in long-lasting Graves disease. Study-wide results and limits: Relative to newly diagnosed Graves' patients, persistent ones had lower TCR diversity. The study found TRBV28, TRBJ1-2 and TRBJ2-5 favored in persistent disease.

Time point described: newly diagnosed GD, antithyroid drugs for less than 3 months. After RNA was extracted from PBMCs, the TCR library was made from it. V was shortened by 0 bases and J by 4 bases, with 9 bases between the two germline ends. Looked up from germline, CDR1 is LGHNA and CDR2 is YNFKEQ. The CDR3 has 14 amino acids. The authors built TCR beta libraries using iRepertoire HTBI primers and Arm-PCR of CDR3 regions. MiXCR, run by TCRdb on the multiplex PCR reads, gives a single entry per CDR3 protein. The table has around 420,000 distinct CDR3 sequences, around 15% seen once. With respect to this clonotype: Its antigen is as yet unknown.

The source was peripheral blood mononuclear cells (PBMCs), collected at new diagnosis, from a patient treated with antithyroid drugs. The rearrangement links TRBV4-2 to TRBJ2-5; D is perhaps TRBD2 (6 bases). This TCR came from a female donor with Graves disease. The CDR3 DNA follows: TGTGCCAGCAGCCAAGATTCCGGGGGAGAGACCCAGTACTTC. Translated, it gives CASSQDSGGETQYF.